This T cell receptor beta chain was captured by sequencing in a study of shared clonotypes between healthy human individuals. Healthy and HIV-negative, the adult donors had no recent acute infections or vaccinations. Sequencing was at deep level. In the study's own analysis: ImmunoSEQ only sent back junction sequences with no quality scores, so filtering was done differently. Profiled with immunoSEQ multiplex PCR; TCRdb holds only in-frame clones, not every one. D and trimming come from the DNA, and the V and J calls and clone size come from that table. The sample carries approximately 1.5 million clones, approximately 98.5% recorded once. Per germline, CDR1 SGHVS and CDR2 FNYEAQ. The ends lost 1 base at V and 3 bases at J; junction bases unmatched: 4. The CDR3 contains 15 residues.

The material sequenced was naive CD4+ T cells sorted from blood. Indicated subset: CD45RA+ positively selected. V usage is TRBV7-6 and J usage is TRBJ2-7, with 9 bases that match TRBD1. This TCR came from a man younger than 45 in good health. CDR3 protein: CASSLESTGGYEQYF. CDR3 nucleotides: TGTGCCAGCAGCTTAGAGTCGACAGGGGGCTACGAGCAGTACTTC.